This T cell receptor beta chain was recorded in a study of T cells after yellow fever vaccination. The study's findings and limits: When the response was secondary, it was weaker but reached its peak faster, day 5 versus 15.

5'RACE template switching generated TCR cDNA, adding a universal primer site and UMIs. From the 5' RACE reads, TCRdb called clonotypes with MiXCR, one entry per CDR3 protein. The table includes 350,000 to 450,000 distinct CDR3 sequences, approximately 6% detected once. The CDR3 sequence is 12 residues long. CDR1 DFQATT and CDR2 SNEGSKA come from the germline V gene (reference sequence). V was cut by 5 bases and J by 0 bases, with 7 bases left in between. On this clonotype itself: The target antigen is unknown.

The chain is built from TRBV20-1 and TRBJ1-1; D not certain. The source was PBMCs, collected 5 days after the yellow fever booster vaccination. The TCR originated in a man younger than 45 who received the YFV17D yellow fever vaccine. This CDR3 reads CSAGVVNTEAFF. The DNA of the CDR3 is TGCAGTGCTGGAGTCGTGAACACTGAAGCTTTCTTT.